This is a list of T cell receptor beta chains from one sample in a study of T-cell reconstitution after alpha-beta-depleted transplantation in children. TCRdb re-called the PCR reads with MiXCR, one entry per CDR3 protein. The repertoire has roughly 500,000 distinct CDR3 sequences, approximately 32% of them found once; the top ten carry approximately 2.3%. The sample in question was PBMCs from the stem cell graft donor, obtained from the stem cell graft. These receptors were obtained from a human donor who donated a stem cell graft to a child with aplastic anemia. Both conserved end residues are part of each CDR3. D genes are given only for firm matches. For some rows the clone size is stated as once, few or many, or as a class when expanded; others skip it.

V	size	D	J	DNA	CDR3
TRBV29-1	few	TRBD2	TRBJ2-1	TGCAGCGGACTAGCGGGCTACAATGAGCAGTTCTTC	CSGLAGYNEQFF
TRBV5-1	few	TRBD1	TRBJ2-7	TGCGCCAGCAGCTTAACTTGGACAGGGACCTACGAGCAGTACTTC	CASSLTWTGTYEQYF
TRBV20-1	few	TRBD1	TRBJ1-1	TGCAGTGCAGAAGAGTTCGACAGGGGCATTGGGAACACTGAAGCTTTCTTT	CSAEEFDRGIGNTEAFF
TRBV24-1	NA	NA	TRBJ2-3	TGTGCCACCAGTGTTTTAGATACGCAGTATTTT	CATSVLDTQYF
TRBV12-3/TRBV12-4	NA	TRBD2	TRBJ2-5	TGTGCCAGCAGGTCGGGGTTCGGACTAGCGGGAGAAGAGACCCAGTACTTC	CASRSGFGLAGEETQYF
TRBV11-2	once	NA	TRBJ2-3	TGTGCCATCGGGGGCATGACGAATACGCAGTATTTT	CAIGGMTNTQYF
TRBV4-2	NA	NA	TRBJ1-5	TGTGCCAGCAGCCAAGATGCCCTTAGCAATCAGCCCCAGCATTTT	CASSQDALSNQPQHF
TRBV11-2	NA	NA	TRBJ2-7	TGTGCCAGCAGCCTGCGATCCGGGCTCGCATACACCTCCTACGAGCAGTACTTC	CASSLRSGLAYTSYEQYF
TRBV28	NA	NA	TRBJ2-5	TGTGCCAGCAGTTCCCTGACAGGACCGTACCAAGAGACCCAGTACTTC	CASSSLTGPYQETQYF
TRBV9	NA	NA	TRBJ2-3	TGTGCCAGCAGCCCAACATCCGGTACGCAGTATTTT	CASSPTSGTQYF
TRBV28	few	NA	TRBJ2-4	TGTGCCAGCAGTTCTGGACTAGCCAAAAACATTCAGTACTTC	CASSSGLAKNIQYF
TRBV10-3	once	TRBD2	TRBJ2-4	TGTGCCATCAGTGATCGGGGCAGGGAGGGAGACAGTCAGTACTTC	CAISDRGREGDSQYF
TRBV6-2/TRBV6-3	NA	NA	TRBJ1-5	TGTGCCAGCAGTTCTTCTCCGGATCAGCCCCAGCATTTT	CASSSSPDQPQHF
TRBV12-3/TRBV12-4	NA	TRBD1	TRBJ1-2	TGTGCCAGCAGTTTAGAGGGGGCGGGTGGCTACACCTTC	CASSLEGAGGYTF
TRBV7-2	few	NA	TRBJ1-2	TGTGCCAGCAGCTCTACTACAGCGGACTATGGCTACACCTTC	CASSSTTADYGYTF
TRBV20-1	NA	TRBD2	TRBJ2-1	TGCAGTGCTAGATCCCCTCTAGCGGGGTCCTACAATGAGCAGTTCTTC	CSARSPLAGSYNEQFF
TRBV9	NA	NA	TRBJ2-1	TGTGCCAGCAGCGTCGAGGCGGGGTCGGGCTACAATGAGCAGTTCTTC	CASSVEAGSGYNEQFF
TRBV19	NA	NA	TRBJ2-3	TGTGCCAGTCGAACGATCGCGGGTAGCCGAGGACTCACAGATACGCAGTATTTT	CASRTIAGSRGLTDTQYF
TRBV5-6	few	TRBD1	TRBJ1-2	TGTGCCAGCAGCCGCGCAGGGGGGCGCACGGACTATGGCTACACCTTC	CASSRAGGRTDYGYTF
TRBV20-1	few	NA	TRBJ1-1	TGCAGTGCTAGTGGGGTTATGAACACTGAAGCTTTCTTT	CSASGVMNTEAFF
TRBV20-1	NA	NA	TRBJ2-1	TGCAGTGCTCCTCGGCCAGCGGCATCCTACAATGAGCAGTTCTTC	CSAPRPAASYNEQFF
TRBV15	NA	NA	TRBJ1-5	TGTGCCACCAGTTTCGTCTCGGGGCAGCCCCAGCATTTT	CATSFVSGQPQHF
TRBV6-5	NA	TRBD2	TRBJ2-1	TGTGCCAGCAGTTACGGTGGGGGCGGGAGGGGCAATGAGCAGTTCTTC	CASSYGGGGRGNEQFF
TRBV29-1	NA	TRBD2	TRBJ2-1	TGCAGCGTTGATGGTCTAGCGGGAGTCATCGTCGATGAGCAGTTCTTC	CSVDGLAGVIVDEQFF
TRBV27	once	NA	TRBJ2-5	TGTGCCAGCAGTGTCTCGCACGCTAGCGCCGCTGGAGAGACCCAGTACTTC	CASSVSHASAAGETQYF
TRBV12-3/TRBV12-4	NA	NA	TRBJ1-4	TGTGCCAGCACCCGGAGTGAAAAACTGTTTTTT	CASTRSEKLFF